One TCR beta chain is described in this entry. Its target is not known. The entry originates in a study of cytomegalovirus exposure and HLA in healthy donors. The wider study: Per a later analysis, the roughly 690 first-cohort and more than 100 validation repertoires shared one platform.

Points from the study as a whole: The TCR clusters that emerged in the first cohort tended, a later analysis found, to co-occur in the 110 or so validation repertoires. Accounts indicate the classifier identified cytomegalovirus status with strong specificity and sensitivity.

Repertoires were generated with immunoSEQ multiplex PCR, while TCRdb's copy carries only in-frame clones and drops some. The table includes some 140,000 clones, around four fifths detected once. Input material: PBMCs. The TCR was taken from a man younger than 45 in good health and CMV-seropositive.

CDR3 loop: CASSLQGDTDTQYF. For the CDR3, the DNA is TGTGCCAGCAGCCTACAGGGGGATACAGATACGCAGTATTTT. The gene calls are TRBV7-2 and TRBJ2-3; 8 nucleotides align to TRBD1. V was clipped by 5 bases and J by 3 bases; unmatched bases: 4. The CDR3 has 14 residues. Germline CDR1 SGHTA, CDR2 FQGNSA.